This T cell receptor beta chain is drawn from a study of blood T cell repertoires in COVID-19 (TCRdb year 2020). Regarding the research as a whole: The collaborator samples originated in the United States, Italy and Spain and spanned the acute and convalescent phases of COVID-19. The prospective study material was composed of cDNA or gDNA derived from T cells, B-cell-depleted T cells, or PBMCs. The dataset comprised deeply sampled blood TCRbeta repertoires from subjects exposed to, actively infected with, or recovered from COVID-19. The repertoires were made available in a free public database intended to serve as a resource for research on the immune response to SARS-CoV-2. Samples came from the ongoing ImmuneRACE study (first 160 participants) plus 1,254 subjects from 6 global collaborators. The sample metadata nearly always contained a de-identified subject ID, COVID-19 status, age in years and sex. HLA class I and class II types, where available, came from metadata supplied by the sample provider rather than from assay-based typing.

As regards this clone: Its binding antigen is unknown. Base qualities are not recorded, but no much larger clone differs from it by a single base.

TCRbeta CDR3 regions were amplified from genomic DNA by means of the immunoSEQ Assay, a bias-controlled multiplex PCR. In the source study's methods: The number of nucleated cells in each sample was estimated by amplification of reference gene primers within the assay. To quantify the absolute abundance of each unique TCRbeta CDR3 rearrangement, sequence reads were collapsed and filtered. For each sample, productive Simpson clonality was calculated as the square root of Simpson's diversity index over productive rearrangements. Entries here come from immuneACCESS through TCRdb and include only in-frame sequences with V and J called. Some clones fail to appear in such tables; in the studies checked, an unresolved V gene covers under half of the shortfall, and the cause of the remainder is unknown. V and J calls and clone size follow that table, whereas D and trimming were derived from the DNA. Recorded for this sample are over 55,000 clones; 80% to 90% of them occurred a single time. Together, the top ten hold 8% to 9.5% of the sample.

Collaborating institutions collected whole blood in K2EDTA tubes following their own protocols. For TCRbeta analysis, collaborators shipped samples as frozen whole blood, isolated PBMCs, or DNA extracted from either of those sample types. The CDR3 has 13 amino acids, counting the end cysteine and phenylalanine. Left in the record is the CDR3 DNA by itself, 39 bases read in frame from the first base. Cut back by 6 bases and 8 bases, the V and J ends lie 16 bases apart. The germline V gene yields MDHEN for CDR1 and SYDVKM for CDR2. Results and caveats for the whole study, not just this receptor: How much clinical and demographic metadata was included differed by source and by participant, and the metadata was provided uncurated.

This receptor chain uses TRBV28 and TRBJ1-2; TRBD1 might be the D gene, on 6 matching bases. This sequence originates from a man aged 45-65 years with active COVID-19. The sample comprised peripheral blood. The CDR3 region has the sequence CASSRSDSGGYTF. The DNA sequence reads TGTGCCAGCAGCCGCTCGGACAGTGGCGGCTACACCTTC.